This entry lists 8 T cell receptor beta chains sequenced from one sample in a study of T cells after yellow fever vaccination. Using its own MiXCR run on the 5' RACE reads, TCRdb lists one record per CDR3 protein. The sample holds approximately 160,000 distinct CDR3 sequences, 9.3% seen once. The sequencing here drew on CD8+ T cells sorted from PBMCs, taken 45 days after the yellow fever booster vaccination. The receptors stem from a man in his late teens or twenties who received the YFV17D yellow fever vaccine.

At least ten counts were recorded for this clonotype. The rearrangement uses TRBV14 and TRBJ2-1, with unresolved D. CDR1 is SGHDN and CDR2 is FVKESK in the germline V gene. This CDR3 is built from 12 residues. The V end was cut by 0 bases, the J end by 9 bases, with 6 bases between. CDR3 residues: CASSQDRREQFF. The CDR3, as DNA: TGTGCCAGCAGCCAAGATAGACGTGAGCAGTTCTTC.

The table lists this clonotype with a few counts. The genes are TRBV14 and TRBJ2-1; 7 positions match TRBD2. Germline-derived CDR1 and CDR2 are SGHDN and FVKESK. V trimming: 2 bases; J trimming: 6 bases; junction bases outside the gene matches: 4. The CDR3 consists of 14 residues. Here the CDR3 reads CASSQLGEGNEQFF. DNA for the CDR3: TGTGCCAGCAGCCAATTGGGGGAGGGCAATGAGCAGTTCTTC. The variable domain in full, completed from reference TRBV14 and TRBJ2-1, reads EAGVTQFPSHSVIEKGQTVTLRCDPISGHDNLYWYRRVMGKEIKFLLHFVKESKQDESGMPNNRFLAERTGGTYSTLKVQPAELEDSGVYFCASSQLGEGNEQFFGPGTRLTVL.

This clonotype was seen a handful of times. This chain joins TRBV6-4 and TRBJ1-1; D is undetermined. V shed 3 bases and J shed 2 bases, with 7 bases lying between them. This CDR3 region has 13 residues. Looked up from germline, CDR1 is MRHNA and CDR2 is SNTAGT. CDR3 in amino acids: CASSERVNTEAFF. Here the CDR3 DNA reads TGTGCCAGCAGTGAGCGGGTTAACACTGAAGCTTTCTTT.

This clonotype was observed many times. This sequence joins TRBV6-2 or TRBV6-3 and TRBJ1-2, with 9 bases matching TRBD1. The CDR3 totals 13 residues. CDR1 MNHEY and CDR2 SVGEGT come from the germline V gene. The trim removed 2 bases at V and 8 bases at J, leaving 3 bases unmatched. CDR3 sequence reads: CASSYRTGEGYTF. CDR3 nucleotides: TGTGCCAGCAGTTACCGGACAGGGGAAGGCTACACCTTC.

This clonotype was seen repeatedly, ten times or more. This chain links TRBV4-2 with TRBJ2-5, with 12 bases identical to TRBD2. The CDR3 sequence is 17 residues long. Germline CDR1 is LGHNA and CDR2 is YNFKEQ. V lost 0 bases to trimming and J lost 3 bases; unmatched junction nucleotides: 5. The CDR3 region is CASSQELAGGVEETQYF. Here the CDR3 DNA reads TGTGCCAGCAGCCAAGAACTAGCGGGGGGAGTTGAAGAGACCCAGTACTTC.

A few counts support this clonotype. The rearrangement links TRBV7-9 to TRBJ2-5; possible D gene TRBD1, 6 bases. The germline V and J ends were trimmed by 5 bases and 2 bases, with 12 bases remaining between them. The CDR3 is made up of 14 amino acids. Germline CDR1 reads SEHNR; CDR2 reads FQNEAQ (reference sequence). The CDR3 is CASSPRDTQETQYF. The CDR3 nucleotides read TGTGCCAGCAGCCCCCGGGACACTCAAGAGACCCAGTACTTC.

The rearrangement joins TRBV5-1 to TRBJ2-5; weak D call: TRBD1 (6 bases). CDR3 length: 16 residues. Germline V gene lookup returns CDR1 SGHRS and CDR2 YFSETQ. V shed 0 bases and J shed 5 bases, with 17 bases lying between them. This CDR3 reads CASSLAGSQGGETQYF. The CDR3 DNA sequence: TGCGCCAGCAGCTTGGCAGGGTCACAGGGCGGGGAGACCCAGTACTTC.

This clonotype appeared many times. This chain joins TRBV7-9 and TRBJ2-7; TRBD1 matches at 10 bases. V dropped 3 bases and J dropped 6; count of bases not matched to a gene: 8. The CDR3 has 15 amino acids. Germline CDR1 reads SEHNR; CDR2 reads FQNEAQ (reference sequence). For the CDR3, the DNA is TGTGCCAGCAGCTTTTCTGGGACAGGGGTATTCGAGCAGTACTTC. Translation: CASSFSGTGVFEQYF.